What follows are 25 T cell receptor beta chains derived from one specimen sequenced in a study of metastatic and nonmetastatic thyroid tumors. No patient received treatment before thyroid surgery. MiXCR was used by TCRdb to re-call the PCR reads. The sample yields 3,000 to 4,500 clones, approximately 34% seen once. Material for sequencing was adjacent normal tissue. The source of these receptors is a male donor with papillary thyroid cancer or a benign thyroid nodule (not recorded which). Some clones in this sample may be carry-over from other donors' samples.

V usage is TRBV19 and J usage is TRBJ1-2, with a tentative D call TRBD1 (6 bases). V lost 5 bases, J lost 3 bases, and 16 bases lay in between. The CDR3 has 15 residues. In germline, CDR1 is LNHDA, CDR2 SQIVND (reference sequence). CDR3 loop: CASSALRGGDYGYTF. CDR3 bases: TGTGCCAGTAGTGCCCTGCGTGGGGGCGACTATGGCTACACCTTC.

The CDR3 sequence is CASSRILAGETQYF. CDR3 nucleotide sequence: TGTGCCAGTAGTAGGATCCTAGCGGGAGAGACGCAGTATTTT. The chain combines TRBV19 with TRBJ2-3, with 10 bases matching TRBD2. Per the germline V gene, CDR1 is LNHDA and CDR2 is SQIVND (reference sequence). V shed 4 bases and J 9 bases; nucleotides not matched to a gene: 7. CDR3 length: 14 residues.

V and J are TRBV6-4 and TRBJ2-1, with TRBD2 matching 7 bases. J lost 14 bases, V lost 4 bases, and 5 bases had no gene match. The CDR3 contains 11 residues. The germline V gene encodes CDR1 MRHNA and CDR2 SNTAGT. CDR3 region: CASSGGEGEFF. In DNA form, the CDR3 reads TGTGCCAGCAGTGGGGGGGAGGGAGAGTTCTTC.

The V and J genes are TRBV27 and TRBJ2-1, with 9 bases lining up with TRBD2. The germline CDR1 and CDR2 sequences are MNHEY and SMNVEV (reference sequence). The junction had 14 bases not matched to a gene; V was cut back by 3 bases and J by 8 bases. CDR3 length equals 17 residues. The chain's CDR3 is CASSFAGGAGGWDEQFF. The CDR3 nucleotides are TGTGCCAGCAGTTTCGCCGGGGGGGCGGGAGGGTGGGATGAGCAGTTCTTC.

The CDR3 sequence: CSARTAADTQYF. In nucleotides, the CDR3 is TGCAGTGCTAGGACAGCGGCAGATACGCAGTATTTT. The chain joins TRBV20-1 to TRBJ2-3; D may correspond to TRBD1 or TRBD2 (5 bases each). CDR1 and CDR2 from the germline V gene are DFQATT and SNEGSKA (reference sequence). V was clipped by 3 bases and J by 4 bases, with 8 bases between them. The CDR3 is 12 amino acids.

This clone was detected only a few times. This rearrangement joins TRBV28 to TRBJ1-2, with a weak D call TRBD1 (5 bases). Germline values: CDR1 MDHEN, CDR2 SYDVKM. The CDR3 sequence is 14 residues long. V was clipped by 3 bases and J by 8 bases, with 16 bases between them. The CDR3 protein is CASSFGTGVGGYTF. Written as DNA, the CDR3 is TGTGCCAGCAGTTTTGGGACGGGGGTAGGGGGCTACACCTTC.

J is TRBJ1-4 and V is TRBV13; unclear D gene. The CDR3 sequence is 14 residues long. Trimming cost V 2 bases and J 14 bases, with 18 bases left between them. Germline V lookup: CDR1 PRHDT, CDR2 FYEKMQ (reference sequence). DNA of the CDR3: TGTGCCAGCAGCTTAAGAGGTCGGGTTCACCGGCTGTTTTTT. As protein: CASSLRGRVHRLFF.

The genes are TRBV5-1 and TRBJ1-2, with D perhaps matching TRBD1 (6 bases). Looked up from germline, CDR1 is SGHRS and CDR2 is YFSETQ. V was clipped by 4 bases and J by 5 bases, with 15 bases between them. This CDR3 region has 14 residues. As DNA, the CDR3 is TGCGCCAGCAGCCTGGCGGGGGGCGCGTATGGCTACACCTTC. Its translation: CASSLAGGAYGYTF.

Sample share makes this clone medium-sized. The V gene is TRBV30, the J gene TRBJ2-3; D unresolved. Per germline, CDR1 GTSNPN and CDR2 SVGIG (reference sequence). The V and J ends lost 3 bases and 11 bases respectively, with 15 bases between them. This CDR3 is 12 amino acids long. CDR3 sequence reads: CAWSAPPIGQYF. The CDR3 nucleotides are TGTGCCTGGAGCGCCCCCCCGATAGGGCAGTATTTT.

This clone was seen more than once but under ten times. DNA of the CDR3: TGTGCCAGCAGCACCGGAAGGACAGGGGGCAGTACCGGGGAGCTGTTTTTT. Translating it yields CASSTGRTGGSTGELFF. This chain links TRBV12-3 or TRBV12-4 with TRBJ2-2, with 11 bases aligning to TRBD1. V was clipped by 6 bases and J by 5 bases; unmatched bases: 11. CDR3 length: 17 amino acids.

Concerning this clone: An end of the junction does not agree with germline; a read error may underlie this. This chain joins TRBV12-3 or TRBV12-4 and TRBJ2-7; maybe TRBD2 (6 bases). This CDR3 contains 14 residues. For the CDR3, the DNA is TGTGCCAGCAGCGGGCGGACGGGGGTCTACGAGCAGTGCTTC. Its translation: CASSGRTGVYEQCF.

This clone has a handful of counts. CDR3 protein: CASSGNTDTQYF. The CDR3 DNA follows: TGTGCCAGCAGCGGTAACACAGATACGCAGTATTTT. The chain links TRBV9 to TRBJ2-3; no clear D gene. V lost 3 bases, J lost 2 bases, and 4 bases lay in between. The CDR3 totals 12 residues. CDR1 is SGDLS, CDR2 YYNGEE, per germline.

As concerns this clone: Relative to the germline gene, one junction end is altered; a read error may explain this. The rearrangement uses TRBV30 and TRBJ1-2; D is perhaps TRBD1 (5 bases). In germline, CDR1 is GTSNPN, CDR2 SVGIG (reference sequence). The CDR3 length is 16 residues. CDR3 sequence (DNA): TGTGCCTGGAGGCGTCTCGGGGACTGCGGTAACTACGGCTACAGCTTC. Residues: CAWRRLGDCGNYGYSF.

Within the sample, this clone is large. In DNA form, the CDR3 reads TGTGCCAGCAGCTTAACCGCTACTAACTATGGCTACACCTTC. This gives the protein CASSLTATNYGYTF. The V and J genes are TRBV7-9 and TRBJ1-2; unclear D gene. The CDR3 consists of 14 residues. The germline V gene has CDR1 SEHNR and CDR2 FQNEAQ (reference sequence). Between the trimmed V and J ends, which lost 2 bases and 0 bases, there was a span of 7 bases.

Remarks on this clone: One end of the junction does not line up with germline, which may come from a read error. The chain carries TRBV12-3 or TRBV12-4 and TRBJ2-7; D may be TRBD1 (6 bases). CDR3 size: 11 residues. CDR3 nucleotide sequence: TGTGCCAGCAGCGGATCCGGGACAAGTGACTTC. It translates to CASSGSGTSDF.

This clone occurred a few times. This chain uses TRBV11-3 with TRBJ2-7; 8 bases map to TRBD1. Germline CDR1 is SGHNT and CDR2 is YENEEA. Trimming cost V 9 bases and J 1 base; bases outside gene matches: 11. There are 15 residues in the CDR3. In DNA, the CDR3 is TGTGCCAGTTCCCGGGACAGGAGTAGGTCCTACGAGCAGTACTTC. Translating it yields CASSRDRSRSYEQYF.

The chain has TRBV7-9 and TRBJ1-2; no clear D. CDR1 is SEHNR, CDR2 FQNEAQ, per germline (reference sequence). The CDR3 totals 15 residues. V was pared by 5 bases and J by 0 bases, with 13 bases between. The CDR3 sequence: CASSVELVTNYGYTF. CDR3 coding DNA: TGTGCCAGCAGCGTCGAGCTGGTGACTAACTATGGCTACACCTTC.

This clone is classed as medium-sized. V is TRBV7-3 and J is TRBJ2-3, with 9 bases identical to TRBD2. The length of the CDR3 is 14 residues. Germline V gene sequence: CDR1 SGHTA, CDR2 FQGTGA. The V segment lost 3 bases and the J segment 5 bases; nucleotides outside the gene matches: 3. CDR3 region: CASSFGGREDTQYF. The DNA for the CDR3 is TGTGCCAGCAGCTTTGGCGGGAGGGAAGATACGCAGTATTTT.

The J gene is TRBJ2-7, the V gene TRBV6-1; the D gene is possibly TRBD2 (6 bases). Germline V gene sequence: CDR1 MNHNS, CDR2 SASEGT. This CDR3 has 15 residues. V was clipped by 8 bases and J by 5 bases, with 22 bases between them. This chain's CDR3 is CASGESLEGWNEQYF. CDR3 in DNA: TGTGCCAGCGGGGAGTCCTTGGAGGGTTGGAACGAGCAGTACTTC.

Judged by abundance, this clone is large. The V and J genes are TRBV6-5 and TRBJ1-2, with 7 bases aligning to TRBD1. Germline CDR1 reads MNHEY; CDR2 reads SVGAGI. V gave up 2 bases and J gave up 4 bases; unmatched junction bases: 10. This CDR3 spans 16 amino acids. CDR3 DNA: TGTGCCAGCAGTTACGATGCCCGACAGGGAAGCTATGGCTACACCTTC. It specifies CASSYDARQGSYGYTF.

In its sample, this clone ranks as large (0.1 to 1%). This sequence joins TRBV6-1 and TRBJ2-2; maybe TRBD1 (6 bases). The ends were cut back, 6 bases at V and 5 bases at J, with 13 bases in the middle. This CDR3 is built from 14 residues. The germline V gene encodes CDR1 MNHNS and CDR2 SASEGT. The chain's CDR3 is CASRTSQGTGELFF. CDR3 coding DNA: TGTGCCAGCAGAACCTCACAGGGAACCGGGGAGCTGTTTTTT.

The DNA for the CDR3 is TGTGCCAGCAGGTACCAGGCGGATTCACCCCTCCACTTT. Protein product: CASRYQADSPLHF. This sequence joins TRBV12-3 or TRBV12-4 and TRBJ1-6; unclear D gene. V was cut by 6 bases and J by 8 bases, with 11 bases left in between. The CDR3 consists of 13 residues.

The chain combines TRBV5-1 with TRBJ1-2; D ambiguous. The CDR3 is 15 residues long. Germline CDR1 and CDR2: SGHRS and YFSETQ. Trimming shortened V by 0 bases and J by 8 bases, and 17 bases separated the two germline ends. DNA for the CDR3: TGCGCCAGCAGCTTGGATACGGGGTCGATTTTAGGCTACACCTTC. It specifies CASSLDTGSILGYTF. The whole variable domain, filled in from reference TRBV5-1 and TRBJ1-2, reads KAGVTQTPRYLIKTRGQQVTLSCSPISGHRSVSWYQQTPGQGLQFLFEYFSETQRNKGNFPGRFSGRQFSNSRSEMNVSTLELGDSALYLCASSLDTGSILGYTFGSGTRLTVV.

This chain uses TRBV15 with TRBJ2-7, with 10 positions matching TRBD2. CDR1 is LNHNV, CDR2 YYDKDF, per germline (reference sequence). Trimming took 3 bases from V and 2 from J; bases not matched to a gene: 13. The CDR3 runs 18 residues. The CDR3 nucleotides read TGTGCCACCAGCAGCCATCCCAGTAGCGGGAGGATCCCCTACGAGCAGTACTTC. Protein: CATSSHPSSGRIPYEQYF.

By share, this clone ranks as large. This CDR3 reads CASLRQGDQPQHF. DNA of the CDR3: TGTGCCAGCCTCAGACAGGGGGATCAGCCCCAGCATTTT. J is TRBJ1-5 and V is TRBV2; TRBD1 matches 9 bases. Germline V gene data show CDR1 as SNHLY and CDR2 as FYNNEI. The CDR3 totals 13 residues. The V gene end was trimmed by 8 bases and the J gene end by 5 bases; junction bases not matched to a gene: 4.